This record covers a single T cell receptor beta chain. These data come from a study of blood T cell repertoires in COVID-19. In germline, CDR1 is GTSNPN, CDR2 SVGIG (reference sequence). V was pared by 2 bases and J by 1 base, with 3 bases of the junction left unmatched. The CDR3 consists of 14 residues. The method was immunoSEQ multiplex PCR; TCRdb's version includes in-frame clones alone and lacks a portion of them. The sample yields some 200,000 clones, approximately 81% seen once. This clonotype originated in a woman aged 45-65 years with acute COVID-19. The chain employs TRBV30 and TRBJ1-1; 8 nucleotides line up with TRBD1. Sequenced material: PBMCs or T cells enriched from blood (not recorded which). The CDR3 sequence: CAWSSGTGNTEAFF. DNA of the CDR3: TGTGCCTGGAGTTCAGGGACAGGGAACACTGAAGCTTTCTTT.